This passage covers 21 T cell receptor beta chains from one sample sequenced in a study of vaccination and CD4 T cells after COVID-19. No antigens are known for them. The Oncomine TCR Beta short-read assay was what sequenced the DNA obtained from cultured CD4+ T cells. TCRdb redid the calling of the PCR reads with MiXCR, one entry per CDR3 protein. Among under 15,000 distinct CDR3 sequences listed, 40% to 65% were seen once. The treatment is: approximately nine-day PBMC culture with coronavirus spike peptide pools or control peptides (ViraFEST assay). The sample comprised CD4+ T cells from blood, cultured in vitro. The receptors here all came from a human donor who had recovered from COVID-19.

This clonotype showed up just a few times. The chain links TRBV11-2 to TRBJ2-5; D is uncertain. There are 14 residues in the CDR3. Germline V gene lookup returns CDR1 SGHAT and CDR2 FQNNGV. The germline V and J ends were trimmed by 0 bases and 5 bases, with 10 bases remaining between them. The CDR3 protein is CASSLDPGGETQYF. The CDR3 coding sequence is TGTGCCAGCAGCTTAGATCCGGGTGGGGAGACCCAGTACTTC.

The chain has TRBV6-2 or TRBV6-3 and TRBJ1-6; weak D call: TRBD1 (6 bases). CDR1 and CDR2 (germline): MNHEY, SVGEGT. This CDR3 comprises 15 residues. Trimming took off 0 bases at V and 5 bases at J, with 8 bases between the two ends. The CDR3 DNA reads TGTGCCAGCAGTTACTCGGGGGGCGATAATTCACCCCTCCACTTT. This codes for CASSYSGGDNSPLHF.

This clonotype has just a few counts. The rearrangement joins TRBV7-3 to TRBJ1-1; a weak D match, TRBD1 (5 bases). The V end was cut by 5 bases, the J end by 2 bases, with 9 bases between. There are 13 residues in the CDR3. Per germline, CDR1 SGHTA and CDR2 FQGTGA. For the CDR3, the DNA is TGTGCCAGCAGCCCGACAGTAAACACTGAAGCTTTCTTT. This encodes CASSPTVNTEAFF.

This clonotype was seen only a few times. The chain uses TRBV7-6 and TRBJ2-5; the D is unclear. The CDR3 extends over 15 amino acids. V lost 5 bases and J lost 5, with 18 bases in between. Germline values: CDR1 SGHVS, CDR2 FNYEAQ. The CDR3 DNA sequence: TGTGCCAGCAGCCAGGACGCACCACCCGGGGAGACCCAGTACTTC. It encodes CASSQDAPPGETQYF. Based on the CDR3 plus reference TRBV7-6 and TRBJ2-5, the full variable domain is GAGVSQSPRYKVTKRGQDVALRCDPISGHVSLYWYRQALGQGPEFLTYFNYEAQQDKSGLPNDRFSAERPEGSISTLTIQRTEQRDSAMYRCASSQDAPPGETQYFGPGTRLLVL.

CDR3 bases: TGCAGCGTTGACCGGGACAGGGGGCGCGGGGGCTACACCTTC. Translated, it gives CSVDRDRGRGGYTF. The chain carries TRBV29-1 and TRBJ1-2; TRBD1 matches 12 bases. CDR1 and CDR2 (germline): SQVTM, ANQGSEA. This CDR3 has 14 amino acids. Losses at the gene ends were 3 bases for V and 8 bases for J; bases not matched to a gene: 7.

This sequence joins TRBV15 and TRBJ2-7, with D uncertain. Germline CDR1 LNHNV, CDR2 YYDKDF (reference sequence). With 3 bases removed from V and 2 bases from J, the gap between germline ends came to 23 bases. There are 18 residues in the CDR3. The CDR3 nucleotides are TGTGCCACCAGCAGGGAGACCTTTAATCGACTGGAAACCTACGAGCAGTACTTC. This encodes CATSRETFNRLETYEQYF.

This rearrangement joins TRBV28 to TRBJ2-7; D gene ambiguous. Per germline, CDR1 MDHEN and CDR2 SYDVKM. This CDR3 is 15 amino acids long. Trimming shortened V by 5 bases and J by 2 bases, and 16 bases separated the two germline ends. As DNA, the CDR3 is TGTGCCAGCAGTCCACTAAATAGTATTCCCTACGAGCAGTACTTC. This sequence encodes CASSPLNSIPYEQYF.

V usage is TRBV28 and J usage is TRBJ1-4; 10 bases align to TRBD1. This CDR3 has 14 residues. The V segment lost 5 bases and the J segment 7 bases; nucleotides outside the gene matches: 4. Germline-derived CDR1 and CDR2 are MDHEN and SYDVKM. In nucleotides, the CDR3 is TGTGCCAGCAGTACTGGACAGGGGGTTGAAAAACTGTTTTTT. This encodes CASSTGQGVEKLFF.

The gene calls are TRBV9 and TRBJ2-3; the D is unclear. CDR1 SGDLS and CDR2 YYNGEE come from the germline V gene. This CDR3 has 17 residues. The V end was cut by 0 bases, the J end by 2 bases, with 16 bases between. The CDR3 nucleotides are TGTGCCAGCAGCGTAGGAAAAGGGAAGGACGTCACAGATACGCAGTATTTT. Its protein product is CASSVGKGKDVTDTQYF. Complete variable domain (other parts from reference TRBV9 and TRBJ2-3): DSGVTQTPKHLITATGQRVTLRCSPRSGDLSVYWYQQSLDQGLQFLIQYYNGEERAKGNILERFSAQQFPDLHSELNLSSLELGDSALYFCASSVGKGKDVTDTQYFGPGTRLTVL.

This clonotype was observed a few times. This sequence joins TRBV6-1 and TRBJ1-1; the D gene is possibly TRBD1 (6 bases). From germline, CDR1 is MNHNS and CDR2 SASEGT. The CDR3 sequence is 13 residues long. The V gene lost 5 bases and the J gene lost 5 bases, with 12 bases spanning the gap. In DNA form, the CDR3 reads TGTGCCAGCAGTACTTACCAGGGGACTGAAGCTTTCTTT. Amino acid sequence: CASSTYQGTEAFF.

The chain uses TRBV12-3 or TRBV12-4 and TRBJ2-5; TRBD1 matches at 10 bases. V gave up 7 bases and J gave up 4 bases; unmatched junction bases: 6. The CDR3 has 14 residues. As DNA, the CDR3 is TGTGCCAGCAACCCCGACAGGGGGCGAGAGACCCAGTACTTC. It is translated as CASNPDRGRETQYF.

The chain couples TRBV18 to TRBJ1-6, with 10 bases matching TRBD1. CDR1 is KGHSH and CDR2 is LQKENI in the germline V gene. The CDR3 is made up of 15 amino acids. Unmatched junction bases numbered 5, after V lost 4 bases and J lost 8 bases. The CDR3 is CASSLTGGSYSPLHF. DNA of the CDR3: TGTGCCAGCTCACTGACAGGGGGCTCGTATTCACCCCTCCACTTT.

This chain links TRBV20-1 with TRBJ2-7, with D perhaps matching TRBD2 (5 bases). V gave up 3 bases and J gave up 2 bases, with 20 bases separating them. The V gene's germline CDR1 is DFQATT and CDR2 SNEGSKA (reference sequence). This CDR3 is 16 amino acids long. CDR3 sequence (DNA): TGCAGTGCTAGGCGCTCCGCTAGCCGCGGCCCCTACGAGCAGTACTTC. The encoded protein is CSARRSASRGPYEQYF.

CDR3 loop: CAWIDRGRLYGYTF. As DNA, the CDR3 is TGTGCCTGGATCGACCGGGGGCGCCTCTATGGCTACACCTTC. The chain recombines TRBV30 with TRBJ1-2; a possible D gene is TRBD1 (6 bases). V gave up 4 bases and J gave up 4 bases, with 16 bases separating them. The CDR3 is made up of 14 amino acids. Germline CDR1 GTSNPN, CDR2 SVGIG (reference sequence).

CDR3: CASRPGLALHEQYF. The CDR3 DNA reads TGTGCCAGCAGGCCGGGACTAGCGCTCCACGAGCAGTACTTC. The chain carries TRBV6-2 or TRBV6-3 and TRBJ2-7, with 10 bases matching TRBD2. Germline V gene sequence: CDR1 MNHEY, CDR2 SVGEGT. The CDR3 spans 14 residues. V shed 6 bases, J shed 5 bases, and the junction held 7 bases outside the gene matches.

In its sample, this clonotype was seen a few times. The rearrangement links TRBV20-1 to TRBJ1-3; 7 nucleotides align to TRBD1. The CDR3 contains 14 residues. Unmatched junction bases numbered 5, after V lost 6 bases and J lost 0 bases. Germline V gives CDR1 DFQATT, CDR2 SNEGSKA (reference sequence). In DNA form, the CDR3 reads TGCAGTGCCACCCAGGGGGTCTCTGGAAACACCATATATTTT. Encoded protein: CSATQGVSGNTIYF.

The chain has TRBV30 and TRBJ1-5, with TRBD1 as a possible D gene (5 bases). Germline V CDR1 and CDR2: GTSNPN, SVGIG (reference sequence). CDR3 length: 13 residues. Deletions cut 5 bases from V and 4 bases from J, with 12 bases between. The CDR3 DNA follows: TGTGCCTGGGCTGACAGTGGAAATCAGCCCCAGCATTTT. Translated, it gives CAWADSGNQPQHF.

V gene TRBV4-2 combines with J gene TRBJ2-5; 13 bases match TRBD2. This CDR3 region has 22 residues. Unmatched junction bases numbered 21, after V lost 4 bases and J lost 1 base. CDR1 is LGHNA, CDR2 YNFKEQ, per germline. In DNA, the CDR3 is TGTGCCAGCAGCCTAGACAGGGGCCTTATTCCGGGACTAGCGGGGTCCCAAGAGACCCAGTACTTC. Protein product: CASSLDRGLIPGLAGSQETQYF.

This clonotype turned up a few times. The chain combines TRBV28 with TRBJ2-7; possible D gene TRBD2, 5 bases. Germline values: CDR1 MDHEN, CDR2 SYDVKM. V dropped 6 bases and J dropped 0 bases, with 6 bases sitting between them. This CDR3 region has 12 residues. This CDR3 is CASRRASYEQYF. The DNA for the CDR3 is TGTGCCAGCAGGCGGGCCTCCTACGAGCAGTACTTC.

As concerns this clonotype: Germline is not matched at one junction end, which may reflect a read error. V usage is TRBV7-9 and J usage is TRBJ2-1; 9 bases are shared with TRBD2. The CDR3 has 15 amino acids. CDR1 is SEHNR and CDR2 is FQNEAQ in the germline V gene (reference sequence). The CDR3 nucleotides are TGCGCCAGCAGCTTGGATGGCGGGAGGGTCAATGAGCAGTTCTTC. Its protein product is CASSLDGGRVNEQFF. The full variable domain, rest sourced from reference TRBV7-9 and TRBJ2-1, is DTGVSQNPRHKITKRGQNVTFRCDPISEHNRLYWYRQTLGQGPEFLTYFQNEAQLEKSRLLSDRFSAERPKGSFSTLEIQRTEQGDSAMYLCASSLDGGRVNEQFFGPGTRLTVL.

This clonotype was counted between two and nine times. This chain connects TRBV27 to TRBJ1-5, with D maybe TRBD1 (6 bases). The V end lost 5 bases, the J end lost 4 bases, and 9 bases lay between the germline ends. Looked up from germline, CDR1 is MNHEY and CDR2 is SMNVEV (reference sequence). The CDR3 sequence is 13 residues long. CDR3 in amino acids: CASSRGGNQPQHF. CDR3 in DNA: TGTGCCAGCAGTCGAGGGGGGAATCAGCCCCAGCATTTT.